The 32 T cell receptor beta chains below were found in one sample sequenced in a study of CD8 T cells in ankylosing spondylitis. TCRdb re-derived calls from the 5' RACE reads in MiXCR, one entry per CDR3 protein. The sample carries about 240,000 distinct CDR3 sequences, approximately 11% recorded once. What was sequenced was blood, either unsorted or a sorted T cell fraction (not recorded which). All receptors come from a male donor with ankylosing spondylitis or in good health (not recorded which).

This clonotype was seen more than once but under ten times. The chain couples TRBV5-5 to TRBJ2-1; D is undetermined. This CDR3 has 15 amino acids. Germline assignment: CDR1 SGHKS and CDR2 YYEKEE (reference sequence). With 0 bases removed from V and 8 bases from J, the gap between germline ends came to 15 bases. Here the CDR3 reads CASSLVELAWDEQFF. The CDR3, as DNA: TGTGCCAGCAGCTTGGTCGAGTTAGCCTGGGATGAGCAGTTCTTC.

This clonotype was counted ten times or more. The gene calls are TRBV29-1 and TRBJ2-1; D gene uncertain. There are 13 residues in the CDR3. Per the germline V gene, CDR1 is SQVTM and CDR2 is ANQGSEA. Trimming cost V 6 bases and J 0 bases, with 9 bases left between them. CDR3 DNA: TGCAGCGTCCGCGACACCTCCTACAATGAGCAGTTCTTC. Residues: CSVRDTSYNEQFF.

This clonotype has at least ten counts. The genes are TRBV12-3 or TRBV12-4 and TRBJ1-2; D might be TRBD1 (5 bases). CDR3 length: 15 amino acids. The germline V and J ends were trimmed by 5 bases and 2 bases, with 15 bases remaining between them. CDR3 coding DNA: TGTGCCAGCAGTCCCCCAGGGAACCCAAACTATGGCTACACCTTC. The encoded protein is CASSPPGNPNYGYTF.

This clonotype was found many times. V usage is TRBV20-1 and J usage is TRBJ2-7, with D possibly being TRBD1 or TRBD2 (5 bases each). The CDR3 covers 14 residues. V shed 4 bases and J shed 2 bases, with 15 bases lying between them. CDR1 and CDR2 (germline): DFQATT, SNEGSKA (reference sequence). This CDR3 is CSANPGTATYEQYF. The CDR3 DNA follows: TGCAGTGCTAATCCCGGGACGGCAACCTACGAGCAGTACTTC.

J is TRBJ1-2 and V is TRBV4-1, with TRBD1 identical over 8 bases. This CDR3 is built from 15 residues. V lost 2 bases and J lost 6; bases outside the gene matches: 8. Germline V gene sequence: CDR1 MGHRA, CDR2 YSYEKL. The CDR3 here is CASSQIHQGADGYTF. Written as DNA, the CDR3 is TGCGCCAGCAGCCAAATTCATCAGGGGGCGGATGGCTACACCTTC.

The chain links TRBV7-9 to TRBJ1-4; D is uncertain. The V end lost 5 bases, the J end lost 8 bases, and 15 bases lay between the germline ends. CDR1 is SEHNR and CDR2 is FQNEAQ in the germline V gene (reference sequence). The CDR3 is made up of 14 amino acids. The CDR3 is CASSPAGLGEKLFF. In DNA, the CDR3 is TGTGCCAGCAGCCCGGCGGGGTTAGGGGAAAAACTGTTTTTT.

This rearrangement joins TRBV4-1 to TRBJ2-7; 11 bases fit TRBD1. Germline-derived CDR1 and CDR2 are MGHRA and YSYEKL. The CDR3 extends over 17 amino acids. V shed 0 bases and J 4 bases; nucleotides not matched to a gene: 8. CDR3 residues: CASSQEWQGTGGYEQYF. The CDR3 region has the DNA TGCGCCAGCAGCCAAGAATGGCAAGGGACAGGGGGGTACGAGCAGTACTTC.

Only a few counts were recorded for this clonotype. The rearrangement links TRBV2 to TRBJ2-5; 8 bases fit TRBD1. From germline, CDR1 is SNHLY and CDR2 FYNNEI. V shed 8 bases and J 2 bases; nucleotides not matched to a gene: 4. The CDR3 consists of 13 residues. CDR3 region: CASLWTGQETQYF. The CDR3 bases are TGTGCCAGCCTATGGACAGGGCAAGAGACCCAGTACTTC.

The chain links TRBV12-3 or TRBV12-4 to TRBJ2-3; 8 bases line up with TRBD2. CDR3 length: 16 amino acids. The trim removed 6 bases at V and 2 bases at J, leaving 10 bases unmatched. The CDR3 protein is CASSRGGPGITDTQYF. The CDR3 bases are TGTGCCAGCAGCCGGGGGGGGCCGGGGATCACAGATACGCAGTATTTT.

This clonotype was detected many times. The chain joins TRBV7-9 to TRBJ2-1, with D perhaps TRBD1 (6 bases). CDR3 size: 15 residues. In germline, CDR1 is SEHNR, CDR2 FQNEAQ (reference sequence). V shed 0 bases and J shed 8 bases, with 14 bases lying between them. The CDR3 region has the DNA TGTGCCAGCAGCTTAGCGGGGGCAGGGGTGGATGAGCAGTTCTTC. Residues: CASSLAGAGVDEQFF.

J is TRBJ2-3 and V is TRBV11-3, with D perhaps TRBD2 (6 bases). The CDR3 length is 15 residues. Germline V lookup: CDR1 SGHNT, CDR2 YENEEA. The V and J ends lost 3 bases and 3 bases respectively, with 13 bases between them. The CDR3 DNA is TGTGCCAGCAGCTTGGGGTCGGGAGAAACAGATACGCAGTATTTT. Protein sequence: CASSLGSGETDTQYF.

This clonotype was recorded at least ten times. The genes are TRBV12-3 or TRBV12-4 and TRBJ1-2; 8 nucleotides match TRBD1. V gave up 4 bases and J gave up 6 bases; unmatched junction bases: 4. This CDR3 has 13 amino acids. Here the CDR3 reads CASSSRGLDGYTF. In nucleotides, the CDR3 is TGTGCCAGCAGTTCCAGGGGGCTGGATGGCTACACCTTC.

This clonotype was found many times. The chain uses TRBV9 and TRBJ1-5; D unresolved. V was cut by 0 bases and J by 3 bases, with 7 bases left in between. The CDR3 spans 14 residues. Germline CDR1 and CDR2: SGDLS and YYNGEE. The CDR3 spells CASSVGGYNQPQHF. The CDR3 nucleotides are TGTGCCAGCAGCGTAGGAGGCTACAATCAGCCCCAGCATTTT.

This clonotype was counted a few times. At one boundary the junction diverges from the germline segment, which might be a read error. The chain combines TRBV7-9 with TRBJ2-4, with 8 bases that match TRBD1. The CDR3 totals 12 residues. Per germline, CDR1 SEHNR and CDR2 FQNEAQ (reference sequence). This chain's CDR3 is CASSFSEDRVHF. In nucleotides, the CDR3 is TGTGCCAGCAGCTTTTCCGAGGACAGGGTTCACTTC.

This clonotype was counted many times. V usage is TRBV5-1 and J usage is TRBJ2-7; D assignment may be TRBD1 or TRBD2 (5 bases each). CDR3 size: 13 residues. Germline V CDR1 and CDR2: SGHRS, YFSETQ. With 2 bases removed from V and 3 bases from J, the gap between germline ends came to 9 bases. CDR3 DNA: TGCGCCAGCAGCTTTGAGGGGTACTACGAGCAGTACTTC. This gives the protein CASSFEGYYEQYF.

This clonotype has just a few counts. V usage is TRBV7-9 and J usage is TRBJ1-1; TRBD1 matches at 7 bases. The trim removed 5 bases at V and 5 bases at J, leaving 8 bases unmatched. The CDR3 is 14 residues long. The germline V gene encodes CDR1 SEHNR and CDR2 FQNEAQ (reference sequence). The CDR3 spells CASSPRQGWTEAFF. The CDR3, as DNA: TGTGCCAGCAGCCCTAGACAGGGATGGACTGAAGCTTTCTTT.

This clonotype was observed at least ten times. CDR3: CASIQGVHEQYF. The CDR3 DNA follows: TGTGCCAGCATCCAGGGGGTCCACGAGCAGTACTTC. The chain uses TRBV7-7 and TRBJ2-7, with TRBD1 identical over 7 bases. V was pared by 7 bases and J by 5 bases, with 5 bases of the junction left unmatched. The germline CDR1 and CDR2 sequences are SSHAT and FNYEAQ (reference sequence). The length of the CDR3 is 12 residues.

Ten or more counts support this clonotype. The rearrangement links TRBV6-5 to TRBJ1-1; 8 bases fit TRBD1. V dropped 6 bases and J dropped 1; count of bases not matched to a gene: 4. This CDR3 region has 14 residues. CDR1 MNHEY and CDR2 SVGAGI come from the germline V gene. The CDR3 loop is CASSYGQGNTEAFF. In DNA, the CDR3 is TGTGCCAGCAGCTACGGACAGGGGAACACTGAAGCTTTCTTT.

The J gene is TRBJ2-1, the V gene TRBV11-1; 16 bases line up with TRBD2. CDR1 and CDR2 from the germline V gene are SGHAT and FQDESV (reference sequence). The CDR3 consists of 18 residues. V trimming: 0 bases; J trimming: 7 bases; junction bases outside the gene matches: 6. This CDR3 reads CASSLAGTSGRARNEQFF. The CDR3 nucleotides read TGTGCCAGCAGCTTAGCGGGGACTAGCGGGAGGGCCAGGAATGAGCAGTTCTTC.

The table lists this clonotype with many counts. The rearrangement uses TRBV25-1 and TRBJ2-7; 9 bases are shared with TRBD1. The junction had 1 base not matched to a gene; V was cut back by 2 bases and J by 2 bases. In germline, CDR1 is MGHDK, CDR2 SYGVNS. The CDR3 is 14 residues long. CDR3 sequence reads: CASSETGGPYEQYF. CDR3 bases: TGTGCCAGCAGTGAAACAGGGGGCCCCTACGAGCAGTACTTC.

The table lists this clonotype with a count of one. J is TRBJ2-1 and V is TRBV6-5, with 7 bases aligning to TRBD2. The ends lost 2 bases at V and 3 bases at J; junction bases unmatched: 7. CDR3 length equals 16 residues. Per germline, CDR1 MNHEY and CDR2 SVGAGI. In DNA, the CDR3 is TGTGCCAGCAGTTACGGCGGGAGAGGAATCTACAATGAGCAGTTCTTC. Translated, it gives CASSYGGRGIYNEQFF.

At least ten counts were recorded for this clonotype. V gene TRBV11-2 combines with J gene TRBJ2-2; the D gene is possibly TRBD1 (6 bases). The CDR3 is 17 amino acids. V was trimmed by 6 bases and J by 1 base, leaving 18 bases between them. Germline CDR1 and CDR2: SGHAT and FQNNGV. CDR3 sequence reads: CASRQPTGAVNTGELFF. The CDR3 region has the DNA TGTGCCAGCAGACAACCGACAGGCGCGGTGAACACCGGGGAGCTGTTTTTT. The variable domain in full, with the rest retrieved from reference TRBV11-2 and TRBJ2-2, is EAGVAQSPRYKIIEKRQSVAFWCNPISGHATLYWYQQILGQGPKLLIQFQNNGVVDDSQLPKDRFSAERLKGVDSTLKIQPAKLEDSAVYLCASRQPTGAVNTGELFFGEGSRLTVL.

This clonotype appeared many times. CDR3 amino acids: CAISESNPRETSTDTQYF. CDR3 coding DNA: TGTGCCATCAGTGAGTCGAATCCGCGGGAGACTAGCACAGATACGCAGTATTTT. This chain joins TRBV10-3 and TRBJ2-3; TRBD2 matches at 7 bases. CDR3 size: 18 residues. Germline CDR1 is ENHRY and CDR2 is SYGVKD. Germline trimming cut 0 bases from V and 0 bases from J; bases unmatched to any gene: 9.

In this sample, this clonotype turned up a few times. The chain combines TRBV27 with TRBJ2-1; 10 bases line up with TRBD1. The V gene end was trimmed by 1 base and the J gene end by 4 bases; junction bases not matched to a gene: 7. Germline V gene data show CDR1 as MNHEY and CDR2 as SMNVEV (reference sequence). The CDR3 loop spans 17 amino acids. CDR3 bases: TGTGCCAGCAGTTTATTGTTTGTGGGACAGGGGTACAATGAGCAGTTCTTC. As protein: CASSLLFVGQGYNEQFF.

The rearrangement links TRBV2 to TRBJ2-7; D perhaps matches TRBD1 (6 bases). Deletions cut 6 bases from V and 6 bases from J, with 12 bases between. CDR1 and CDR2 (germline): SNHLY, FYNNEI. The CDR3 runs to 12 residues. CDR3 residues: CASRSLGAEQYF. CDR3 DNA: TGTGCCAGCAGATCCTTGGGGGCCGAGCAGTACTTC. Complete variable domain (other parts from reference TRBV2 and TRBJ2-7): EPEVTQTPSHQVTQMGQEVILRCVPISNHLYFYWYRQILGQKVEFLVSFYNNEISEKSEIFDDQFSVERPDGSNFTLKIRSTKLEDSAMYFCASRSLGAEQYFGPGTRLTVT.

This clonotype was observed at least ten times. The chain joins TRBV29-1 to TRBJ2-5, with D maybe TRBD1 (5 bases). Trimming shortened V by 5 bases and J by 5 bases, and 15 bases separated the two germline ends. This CDR3 region has 13 residues. Germline values: CDR1 SQVTM, CDR2 ANQGSEA. The CDR3 nucleotides are TGCAGCGTTACCAAGACAGAAGGGGAGACCCAGTACTTC. Amino acid sequence: CSVTKTEGETQYF.

This clonotype has ten or more counts. The genes are TRBV12-3 or TRBV12-4 and TRBJ2-5, with D perhaps TRBD1 or TRBD2 (5 bases each). Trimming took off 5 bases at V and 1 base at J, with 11 bases between the two ends. This CDR3 spans 14 amino acids. CDR3 region: CASSIQGPQETQYF. The CDR3 nucleotides read TGTGCCAGCAGTATCCAGGGACCCCAAGAGACCCAGTACTTC.

This clonotype was seen a handful of times. This CDR3 is CASSLERGYTSSSYEQYF. CDR3 DNA: TGTGCCAGCAGTTTAGAAAGGGGCTACACCTCTAGCTCCTACGAGCAGTACTTC. The rearrangement joins TRBV27 to TRBJ2-7; perhaps TRBD1 as D (5 bases). V gave up 2 bases and J gave up 0 bases, with 20 bases separating them. This CDR3 comprises 18 residues. CDR1 is MNHEY and CDR2 is SMNVEV in the germline V gene (reference sequence).

This clonotype was counted many times. The chain combines TRBV29-1 with TRBJ2-1; D is uncertain. This CDR3 contains 9 residues. CDR1 SQVTM and CDR2 ANQGSEA come from the germline V gene. Trimming shortened V by 7 bases and J by 6 bases, and 4 bases separated the two germline ends. In DNA, the CDR3 is TGCAGCGACCCCAATGAGCAGTTCTTC. Its translation: CSDPNEQFF.

This clonotype was observed a handful of times. This rearrangement joins TRBV28 to TRBJ2-4, with 11 nucleotides matching TRBD1. With V trimmed by 5 bases and J by 1 base, 7 bases remained unmatched. CDR1 and CDR2 from the germline V gene are MDHEN and SYDVKM. This CDR3 spans 17 amino acids. The CDR3 region is CASSPGTGGRAKNIQYF. CDR3 coding DNA: TGTGCCAGCAGTCCCGGGACAGGGGGTAGGGCCAAAAACATTCAGTACTTC.

This chain connects TRBV28 to TRBJ1-3, with 7 bases matching TRBD1. The CDR3 sequence is 12 residues long. Unmatched junction bases numbered 6, after V lost 5 bases and J lost 11 bases. Germline values: CDR1 MDHEN, CDR2 SYDVKM. CDR3 nucleotides: TGTGCCAGCAGTGCGACAGGGCTCTCCATATATTTT. Residues: CASSATGLSIYF.

This clonotype was counted many times. The J gene is TRBJ2-2, the V gene TRBV20-1; possibly TRBD2 for D (6 bases). The CDR3 is 14 residues long. Germline lookup yields CDR1 DFQATT and CDR2 SNEGSKA (reference sequence). Between the trimmed V and J ends, which lost 1 base and 4 bases, there was a span of 10 bases. As DNA, the CDR3 is TGCAGTGCTAGAGTCGGAGGGACCACCGGGGAGCTGTTTTTT. Its protein product is CSARVGGTTGELFF.